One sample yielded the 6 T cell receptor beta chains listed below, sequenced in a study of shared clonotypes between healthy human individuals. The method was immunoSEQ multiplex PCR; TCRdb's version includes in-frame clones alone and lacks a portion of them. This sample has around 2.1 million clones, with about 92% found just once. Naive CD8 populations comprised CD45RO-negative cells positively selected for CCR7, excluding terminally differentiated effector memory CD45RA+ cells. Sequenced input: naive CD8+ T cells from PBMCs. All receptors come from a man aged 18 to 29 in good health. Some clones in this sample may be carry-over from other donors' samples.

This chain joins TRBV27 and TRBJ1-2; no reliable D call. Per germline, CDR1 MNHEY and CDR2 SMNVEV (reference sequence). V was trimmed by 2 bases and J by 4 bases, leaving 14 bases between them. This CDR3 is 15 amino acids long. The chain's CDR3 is CASSLKIGRLYGYTF. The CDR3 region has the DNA TGTGCCAGCAGTTTAAAAATTGGCAGGCTCTATGGCTACACCTTC.

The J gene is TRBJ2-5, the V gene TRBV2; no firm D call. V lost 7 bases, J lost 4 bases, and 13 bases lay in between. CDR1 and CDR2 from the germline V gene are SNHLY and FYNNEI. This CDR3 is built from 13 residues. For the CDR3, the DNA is TGTGCCAGCATGTGGGCCCGGAGAGAGACCCAGTACTTC. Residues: CASMWARRETQYF. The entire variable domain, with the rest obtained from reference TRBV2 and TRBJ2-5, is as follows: EPEVTQTPSHQVTQMGQEVILRCVPISNHLYFYWYRQILGQKVEFLVSFYNNEISEKSEIFDDQFSVERPDGSNFTLKIRSTKLEDSAMYFCASMWARRETQYFGPGTRLLVL.

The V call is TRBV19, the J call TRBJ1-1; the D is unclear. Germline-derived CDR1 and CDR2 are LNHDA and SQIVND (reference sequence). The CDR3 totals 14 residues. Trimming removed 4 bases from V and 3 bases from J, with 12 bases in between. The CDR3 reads CASSSARLDTEAFF. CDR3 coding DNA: TGTGCCAGTAGTAGCGCCAGATTGGACACTGAAGCTTTCTTT.

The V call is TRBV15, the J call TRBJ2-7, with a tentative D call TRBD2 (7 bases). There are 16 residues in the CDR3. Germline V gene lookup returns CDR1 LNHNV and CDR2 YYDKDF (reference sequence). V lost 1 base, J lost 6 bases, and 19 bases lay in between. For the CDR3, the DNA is TGTGCCACCAGCAGAGTTAGGGGGGGCAGGGTTGTCGAGCAGTACTTC. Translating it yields CATSRVRGGRVVEQYF.

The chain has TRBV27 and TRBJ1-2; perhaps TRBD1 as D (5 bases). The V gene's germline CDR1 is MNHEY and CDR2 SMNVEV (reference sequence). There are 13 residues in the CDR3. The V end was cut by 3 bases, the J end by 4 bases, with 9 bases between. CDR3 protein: CASSFGGFYGYTF. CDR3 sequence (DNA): TGTGCCAGCAGTTTTGGGGGTTTCTATGGCTACACCTTC.

CDR3 sequence reads: CASSLEAGLTEAFF. The CDR3 bases are TGTGCCAGCAGCTTGGAGGCAGGGCTCACTGAAGCTTTCTTT. V is TRBV5-8 and J is TRBJ1-1; D is possibly TRBD1 (5 bases). Trimming pared 0 bases from V and 4 bases from J, leaving 10 bases between. Germline CDR1 reads SGHTS; CDR2 reads YDEGEE. The CDR3 length is 14 residues. The full variable domain, completed using reference TRBV5-8 and TRBJ1-1, is EAGVTQSPTHLIKTRGQQATLRCSPISGHTSVYWYQQALGLGLQFLLWYDEGEERNRGNFPPRFSGRQFPNYSSELNVNALELEDSALYLCASSLEAGLTEAFFGQGTRLTVV.